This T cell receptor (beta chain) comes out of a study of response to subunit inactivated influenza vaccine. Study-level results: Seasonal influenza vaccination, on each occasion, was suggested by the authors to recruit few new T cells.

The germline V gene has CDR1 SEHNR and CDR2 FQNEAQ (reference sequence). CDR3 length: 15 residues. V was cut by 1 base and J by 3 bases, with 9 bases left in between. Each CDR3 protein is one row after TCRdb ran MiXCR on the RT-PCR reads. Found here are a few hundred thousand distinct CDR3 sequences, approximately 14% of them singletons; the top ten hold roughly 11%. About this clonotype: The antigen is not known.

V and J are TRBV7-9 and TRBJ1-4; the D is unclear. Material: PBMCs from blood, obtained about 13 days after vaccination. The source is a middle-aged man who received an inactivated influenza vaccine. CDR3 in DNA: TGTGCCAGCAGCTTAGAGGGCTATGCTAATGAAAAACTGTTTTTT. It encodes CASSLEGYANEKLFF.